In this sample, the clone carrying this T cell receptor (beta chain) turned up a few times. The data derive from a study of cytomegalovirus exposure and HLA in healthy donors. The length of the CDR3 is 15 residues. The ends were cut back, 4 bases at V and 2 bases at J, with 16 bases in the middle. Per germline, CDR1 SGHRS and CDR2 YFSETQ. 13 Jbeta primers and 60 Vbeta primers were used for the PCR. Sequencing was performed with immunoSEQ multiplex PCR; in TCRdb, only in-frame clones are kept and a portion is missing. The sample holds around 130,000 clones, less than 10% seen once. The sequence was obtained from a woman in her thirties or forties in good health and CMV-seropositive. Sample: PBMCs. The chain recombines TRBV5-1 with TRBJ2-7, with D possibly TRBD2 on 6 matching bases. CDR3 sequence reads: CASSRSGGETYEQYF. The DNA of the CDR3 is TGCGCCAGCAGCCGATCAGGAGGGGAAACCTACGAGCAGTACTTC.